The T cell receptor beta chain under discussion was sequenced for a study of blood T cells in healthy people across ages. Combining a sample-barcoded 5' primer with a J-beta primer mix, a second PCR ran for about 7 to 12 cycles. From the 5' RACE reads, TCRdb called clonotypes with MiXCR, one entry per CDR3 protein. The table shows some 860,000 distinct CDR3 sequences, with 56% occurring only once. Study conclusions and caveats: Both naive CD4+ cell counts and diversity were greater in long-lived donors than in aged donors.

Caucasian, healthy and from Russia, the donors were aged between about 6 and 90. For this clonotype: The antigen is not known.

The J segment lost 7 bases and the V segment lost 5 bases, leaving 11 bases of the junction unmatched. This CDR3 is 15 amino acids long. The sequenced sample was blood. The genes are TRBV12-3 or TRBV12-4 and TRBJ1-1, with TRBD1 identical over 9 bases. The clonotype comes from a man aged 40-49 years in good health. In DNA, the CDR3 is TGTGCCAGCAGTCGTACAGGGGGCTCTCCGGGTGAAGCTTTCTTT. Its protein product is CASSRTGGSPGEAFF.